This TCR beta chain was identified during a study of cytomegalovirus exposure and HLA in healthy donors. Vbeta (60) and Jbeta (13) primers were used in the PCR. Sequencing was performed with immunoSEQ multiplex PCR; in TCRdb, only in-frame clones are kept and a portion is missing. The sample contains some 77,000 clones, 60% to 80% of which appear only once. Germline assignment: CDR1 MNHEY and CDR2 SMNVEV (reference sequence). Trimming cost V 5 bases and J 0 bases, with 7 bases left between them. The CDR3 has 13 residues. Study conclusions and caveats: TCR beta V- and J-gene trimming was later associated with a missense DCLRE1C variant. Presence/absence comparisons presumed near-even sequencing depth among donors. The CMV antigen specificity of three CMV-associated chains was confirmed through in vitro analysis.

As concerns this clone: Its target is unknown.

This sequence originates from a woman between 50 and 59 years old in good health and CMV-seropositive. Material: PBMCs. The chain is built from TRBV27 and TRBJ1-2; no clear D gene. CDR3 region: CASSGRANYGYTF. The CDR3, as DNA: TGTGCCAGCAGTGGCCGGGCTAACTATGGCTACACCTTC.